The 12 T cell receptor beta chains listed next were all sequenced from one sample in a study of spatial heterogeneity in lung cancer. Study-level results: Within tumors, counts of expanded alpha and beta TCRs tracked tumor mutation counts.

These receptors' antigens are unknown. One entry per CDR3 protein, called by TCRdb with MiXCR from the 5' RACE reads. The sample comprises around 13,000 distinct CDR3 sequences, about 5% of which are singletons, and 35% to 40% rests with the top ten. The time point was: sample taken at primary tumor resection. Material: lung tumor tissue, obtained at surgery. Receptor source: a male donor with early-stage non-small cell lung cancer.

In this sample, this clonotype turned up many times. The chain couples TRBV29-1 to TRBJ2-4; D may be TRBD1 or TRBD2 (6 bases each). CDR1 is SQVTM, CDR2 ANQGSEA, per germline. V was pared by 5 bases and J by 11 bases, with 19 bases between. This CDR3 region has 13 residues. CDR3: CSVYRDSGSVQYF. The CDR3 DNA sequence: TGCAGCGTTTACAGGGATAGCGGAAGCGTTCAGTACTTC. The whole variable domain, filled in from reference TRBV29-1 and TRBJ2-4, reads SAVISQKPSRDICQRGTSLTIQCQVDSQVTMMFWYRQQPGQSLTLIATANQGSEATYESGFVIDKFPISRPNLTFSTLTVSNMSPEDSSIYLCSVYRDSGSVQYFGAGTRLSVL.

This clonotype occurred many times. The V and J genes are TRBV6-5 and TRBJ1-4, with D possibly TRBD1 on 6 matching bases. Germline assignment: CDR1 MNHEY and CDR2 SVGAGI. V was trimmed by 4 bases and J by 7 bases, leaving 16 bases between them. This CDR3 has 15 amino acids. The CDR3: CASSSLRGMGEKLFF. CDR3 DNA sequence: TGTGCCAGCAGTTCGTTGAGGGGGATGGGTGAAAAACTGTTTTTT.

The rearrangement uses TRBV4-3 and TRBJ2-3; 8 bases line up with TRBD1. CDR1 and CDR2 from the germline V gene are LGHNA and YSLEER. The J segment lost 0 bases and the V segment lost 0 bases, leaving 8 bases of the junction unmatched. The CDR3 has 18 amino acids. The chain's CDR3 is CASSQDRQGSSSTDTQYF. In DNA form, the CDR3 reads TGCGCCAGCAGCCAAGATCGACAGGGGTCTTCTAGCACAGATACGCAGTATTTT.

This clonotype was observed at least ten times. The chain links TRBV20-1 to TRBJ1-1, with D unclear. V gave up 2 bases and J gave up 2 bases, with 6 bases separating them. In germline, CDR1 is DFQATT, CDR2 SNEGSKA (reference sequence). The CDR3 is made up of 12 amino acids. CDR3 in amino acids: CSARLLNTEAFF. CDR3 nucleotide sequence: TGCAGTGCTAGACTACTTAACACTGAAGCTTTCTTT.

This clonotype is medium-sized within its sample. V usage is TRBV12-3 or TRBV12-4 and J usage is TRBJ2-2; D uncertain. Deletions cut 3 bases from V and 7 bases from J, with 9 bases between. This CDR3 has 13 amino acids. The CDR3 reads CASSFRINGELFF. In DNA form, the CDR3 reads TGTGCCAGCAGTTTCCGTATTAACGGGGAGCTGTTTTTT.

This clonotype is deemed medium-sized. The chain employs TRBV24-1 and TRBJ2-2, with D hard to call. V lost 0 bases to trimming and J lost 0 bases, with 7 bases between them. Germline loops: CDR1 KGHDR, CDR2 SFDVKD. This CDR3 contains 16 residues. The chain's CDR3 is CATSDLWDANTGELFF. CDR3 DNA sequence: TGTGCCACCAGTGATTTGTGGGATGCGAACACCGGGGAGCTGTTTTTT.

This clonotype was counted ten times or more. This chain joins TRBV5-1 and TRBJ2-7; 10 bases are a match to TRBD1. Per the germline V gene, CDR1 is SGHRS and CDR2 is YFSETQ. The CDR3 runs to 12 residues. Trimming cost V 8 bases and J 4 bases; bases outside gene matches: 3. Here the CDR3 reads CASTGQGYEQYF. For the CDR3, the DNA is TGCGCCAGTACGGGACAGGGGTACGAGCAGTACTTC.

This clonotype was detected many times. The CDR3: CSATLPNNEQFF. CDR3 nucleotide sequence: TGCAGCGCGACCCTCCCAAACAATGAGCAGTTCTTC. This sequence joins TRBV29-1 and TRBJ2-1; D gene ambiguous. Germline-derived CDR1 and CDR2 are SQVTM and ANQGSEA. The germline V and J ends were trimmed by 7 bases and 5 bases, with 12 bases remaining between them. This CDR3 is built from 12 residues.

This clonotype was detected many times. V gene TRBV7-2 combines with J gene TRBJ1-1; TRBD1 agrees at 8 bases. Trimming took 5 bases from V and 2 from J; bases not matched to a gene: 4. The germline gives CDR1 SGHTA, CDR2 FQGNSA. This CDR3 contains 14 residues. CDR3 residues: CASSAGGPNTEAFF. The CDR3 DNA sequence: TGTGCCAGCAGCGCAGGGGGCCCTAACACTGAAGCTTTCTTT.

Many counts were recorded for this clonotype. The J gene is TRBJ1-1, the V gene TRBV6-5, with D unclear. Per the germline V gene, CDR1 is MNHEY and CDR2 is SVGAGI. V was clipped by 6 bases and J by 1 base, with 9 bases between them. This CDR3 contains 13 residues. The CDR3 coding sequence is TGTGCCAGCAGGACAATGGAGAACACTGAAGCTTTCTTT. Residues: CASRTMENTEAFF.

This clonotype is labeled medium-sized. This sequence joins TRBV6-5 and TRBJ2-6; 7 nucleotides align to TRBD1. The CDR3 has 17 amino acids. V trimming: 10 bases; J trimming: 0 bases; junction bases outside the gene matches: 12. CDR1 is MNHEY and CDR2 is SVGAGI in the germline V gene. This CDR3 reads CATRRAGGFSGANVLTF. For the CDR3, the DNA is TGTGCCACCAGGCGTGCAGGGGGATTCTCTGGGGCCAACGTCCTGACTTTC.

This clonotype was counted at least ten times. V is TRBV7-3 and J is TRBJ2-3; D possibly corresponds to TRBD2 (6 bases). This CDR3 has 16 amino acids. CDR1 and CDR2 (germline): SGHTA, FQGTGA. The V end lost 0 bases, the J end lost 1 base, and 11 bases lay between the germline ends. CDR3 residues: CASSLTWGGGTDTQYF. CDR3 coding DNA: TGTGCCAGCAGCTTAACGTGGGGCGGGGGCACAGATACGCAGTATTTT.